One sample yielded the 30 T cell receptor beta chains listed below, sequenced in a study of CD8 T cells in ankylosing spondylitis. Study findings and constraints: Seemingly characteristic of ankylosing spondylitis blood was a TCR beta motif consisting of eight highly homologous variants.

No antigen is known for these receptors. TCRdb processed the 5' RACE reads anew with MiXCR; each CDR3 protein has one entry. Counted here are about 480,000 distinct CDR3 sequences, over 15% occurring once; the ten biggest clones make up approximately 1%. Sequences were obtained from blood, either unsorted or a sorted T cell fraction (not recorded which). The receptor set was obtained from a male donor with ankylosing spondylitis.

There are a few counts of this clonotype. The chain recombines TRBV4-2 with TRBJ2-1; D ambiguous. Per the germline V gene, CDR1 is LGHNA and CDR2 is YNFKEQ. V gave up 0 bases and J gave up 2 bases, with 8 bases separating them. This CDR3 comprises 15 residues. The CDR3 loop is CASSQDSTTYNEQFF. For the CDR3, the DNA is TGTGCCAGCAGCCAAGACAGCACAACCTACAATGAGCAGTTCTTC.

This clonotype was counted ten times or more. V and J are TRBV2 and TRBJ2-4; D ambiguous. Trimming cost V 6 bases and J 0 bases, with 12 bases left between them. Per the germline V gene, CDR1 is SNHLY and CDR2 is FYNNEI. This CDR3 spans 15 amino acids. CDR3 coding DNA: TGTGCCAGCAGGGCAGGATACATAGCCAAAAACATTCAGTACTTC. Protein: CASRAGYIAKNIQYF.

The chain uses TRBV20-1 and TRBJ2-7; D not resolved. Trimming cost V 3 bases and J 3 bases, with 18 bases left between them. The CDR3 has 15 residues. Per germline, CDR1 DFQATT and CDR2 SNEGSKA (reference sequence). The CDR3 region has the DNA TGCAGTGCTAGGCGGCTTCAATTTGGAGACTACGAGCAGTACTTC. The encoded protein is CSARRLQFGDYEQYF.

This clonotype was picked up a small number of times. V is TRBV2 and J is TRBJ1-2, with D hard to call. The CDR3 loop spans 14 amino acids. The V gene's germline CDR1 is SNHLY and CDR2 FYNNEI. V dropped 7 bases and J dropped 2 bases, with 14 bases sitting between them. The CDR3 sequence: CASKETDVNYGYTF. As DNA, the CDR3 is TGTGCCAGCAAAGAGACGGACGTAAACTATGGCTACACCTTC.

The rearrangement joins TRBV5-1 to TRBJ2-5; D tentatively reads TRBD1 or TRBD2 (5 bases each). Trimming stripped 0 bases from V and 0 bases from J, with 18 bases between. Looked up from germline, CDR1 is SGHRS and CDR2 is YFSETQ. This CDR3 has 18 amino acids. CDR3 region: CASSLVKGALGDQETQYF. CDR3 sequence (DNA): TGCGCCAGCAGCTTGGTGAAAGGGGCCCTGGGGGACCAAGAGACCCAGTACTTC.

The rearrangement links TRBV4-1 to TRBJ2-1; a weak D match, TRBD2 (5 bases). Germline lookup yields CDR1 MGHRA and CDR2 YSYEKL. CDR3 size: 15 residues. The V end was cut by 1 base, the J end by 1 base, with 8 bases between. Here the CDR3 DNA reads TGCGCCAGCAGCCAAGTAGAGCGGTCCTACAATGAGCAGTTCTTC. Translating gives CASSQVERSYNEQFF.

This clonotype was detected only a few times. The gene calls are TRBV12-3 or TRBV12-4 and TRBJ2-2, with 10 bases fitting TRBD2. The CDR3 loop spans 17 amino acids. Trimming at V came to 5 bases and at J to 6 bases, leaving 12 bases not matched to a gene. Here the CDR3 reads CASSPLAKAGGPGELFF. The CDR3 nucleotides read TGTGCCAGCAGTCCACTAGCTAAAGCGGGAGGGCCCGGGGAGCTGTTTTTT.

The rearrangement links TRBV7-9 to TRBJ2-5; TRBD1 is a possible D gene (6 bases). CDR3 length equals 15 residues. Trimming removed 1 base from V and 5 bases from J, with 14 bases in between. Germline-derived CDR1 and CDR2 are SEHNR and FQNEAQ (reference sequence). For the CDR3, the DNA is TGTGCCAGCAGCTTAGGGAGGACAGTACTCGAGACCCAGTACTTC. Translating gives CASSLGRTVLETQYF.

The chain has TRBV12-3 or TRBV12-4 and TRBJ1-5, with D hard to call. V dropped 5 bases and J dropped 5 bases, with 7 bases sitting between them. This CDR3 has 12 residues. This CDR3 is CASSGYYQPQHF. Here the CDR3 DNA reads TGTGCCAGCAGTGGATACTATCAGCCCCAGCATTTT.

The genes are TRBV6-2 or TRBV6-3 and TRBJ1-2; D is possibly TRBD1 (5 bases). Trimming took 2 bases from V and 4 from J, leaving 14 bases between them. CDR1 is MNHEY and CDR2 is SVGEGT in the germline V gene. The CDR3 has 15 amino acids. The CDR3 protein is CASSYTQGFGYGYTF. The CDR3 coding sequence is TGTGCCAGCAGTTACACGCAGGGCTTCGGCTATGGCTACACCTTC.

Many counts were recorded for this clonotype. V is TRBV7-9 and J is TRBJ2-3, with TRBD1 as a possible D gene (7 bases). Deletions cut 5 bases from V and 2 bases from J, with 14 bases between. CDR3 length equals 15 residues. Germline V gene data show CDR1 as SEHNR and CDR2 as FQNEAQ (reference sequence). CDR3 amino acids: CASSPGGTVTDTQYF. The CDR3 region has the DNA TGTGCCAGCAGCCCAGGGGGGACAGTCACAGATACGCAGTATTTT.

At least ten counts were recorded for this clonotype. The CDR3 ends on some other residue instead of the conserved phenylalanine or tryptophan, so this is likely a read error. The DNA is left out, because the CDR3 cannot be placed on it with certainty; the CDR3 is given as TCRdb lists it. V usage is TRBV6-5 and J usage is TRBJ2-7; TRBD1 was called by the table and not checked on the DNA. CDR1 MNHEY and CDR2 SVGAGI come from the germline V gene. Termini included, the CDR3 measures 12 amino acids. CDR3 residues: CASSYGGGNLWL.

Only a few counts were recorded for this clonotype. This chain uses TRBV10-1 with TRBJ2-7, with D hard to call. V lost 2 bases and J lost 3, with 14 bases in between. Per germline, CDR1 WNHNN and CDR2 SYGVQD (reference sequence). The CDR3 loop spans 15 amino acids. CDR3 bases: TGCGCCAGCAGTGAGAATGTGGGCAGCAACTACGAGCAGTACTTC. This sequence encodes CASSENVGSNYEQYF.

This clonotype was recorded a few times. This rearrangement joins TRBV2 to TRBJ2-1, with a tentative D call TRBD2 (5 bases). Germline loops: CDR1 SNHLY, CDR2 FYNNEI. The CDR3 length is 15 residues. The V gene lost 3 bases and the J gene lost 7 bases, with 16 bases spanning the gap. The CDR3 here is CASSDAVLGRNEQFF. DNA for the CDR3: TGTGCCAGCAGTGACGCAGTTTTGGGGAGAAATGAGCAGTTCTTC.

In this sample, this clonotype turned up a few times. The gene calls are TRBV12-3 or TRBV12-4 and TRBJ2-3, with 8 bases that match TRBD2. This CDR3 has 16 amino acids. The trim removed 6 bases at V and 4 bases at J, leaving 12 bases unmatched. CDR3 in amino acids: CASSPRLAGRADTQYF. CDR3 bases: TGTGCCAGCAGCCCTAGATTAGCGGGAAGGGCAGATACGCAGTATTTT.

This clonotype was found many times. The chain employs TRBV12-3 or TRBV12-4 and TRBJ1-1, with a weak D call TRBD1 (6 bases). The CDR3 sequence is 13 residues long. V was cut by 3 bases and J by 6 bases, with 11 bases left in between. The CDR3 reads CASSFSGAAEAFF. The CDR3 coding sequence is TGTGCCAGCAGTTTTTCAGGGGCTGCTGAAGCTTTCTTT.

A few counts support this clonotype. This chain links TRBV29-1 with TRBJ1-1, with D hard to call. Germline CDR1 reads SQVTM; CDR2 reads ANQGSEA. CDR3 length: 12 residues. Deletions cut 6 bases from V and 7 bases from J, with 15 bases between. CDR3 protein: CSVVEGRGEAFF. The DNA of the CDR3 is TGCAGCGTGGTCGAGGGTCGGGGTGAAGCTTTCTTT.

This clonotype was observed once. The genes are TRBV20-1 and TRBJ2-5; 10 bases are shared with TRBD1. Germline trimming cut 6 bases from V and 3 bases from J; bases unmatched to any gene: 7. Germline CDR1 DFQATT, CDR2 SNEGSKA (reference sequence). The CDR3 is 14 residues long. The CDR3 spells CSADRGRKEETQYF. The CDR3 coding sequence is TGCAGTGCAGACAGGGGGCGCAAAGAAGAGACCCAGTACTTC.

The chain couples TRBV6-5 to TRBJ2-7, with 8 bases aligning to TRBD2. Germline lookup yields CDR1 MNHEY and CDR2 SVGAGI. CDR3 length equals 19 residues. With 2 bases clipped from V and 2 bases from J, the junction kept 17 bases outside the gene matches. This CDR3 reads CASSYRDRDPGRAAYEQYF. The DNA of the CDR3 is TGTGCCAGCAGTTACAGGGACCGGGACCCCGGGAGGGCGGCCTACGAGCAGTACTTC.

This chain links TRBV20-1 with TRBJ1-3; tentatively, D is TRBD1 (5 bases). The CDR3 consists of 14 residues. From germline, CDR1 is DFQATT and CDR2 SNEGSKA (reference sequence). Trimming removed 0 bases at V and 1 base at J, with 7 bases between. Written as DNA, the CDR3 is TGCAGTGCTAGAGAAGGGACTTCTGGAAACACCATATATTTT. Its translation is CSAREGTSGNTIYF.

A few counts support this clonotype. The V gene is TRBV20-1, the J gene TRBJ2-7; 7 bases match TRBD2. Germline values: CDR1 DFQATT, CDR2 SNEGSKA (reference sequence). The V and J ends lost 3 bases and 3 bases, in that order; junction bases with no gene match: 8. There are 14 residues in the CDR3. CDR3 region: CSASGGTGHYEQYF. CDR3 DNA: TGCAGTGCTAGCGGGGGGACTGGACACTACGAGCAGTACTTC.

This clonotype has just a few counts. The chain carries TRBV5-1 and TRBJ2-5; TRBD2 matches 11 bases. The CDR3 is made up of 15 amino acids. Per the germline V gene, CDR1 is SGHRS and CDR2 is YFSETQ. V trimming: 0 bases; J trimming: 6 bases; junction bases outside the gene matches: 4. The CDR3 region is CASSLVTSGVKTQYF. CDR3 nucleotides: TGCGCCAGCAGCTTGGTGACTAGCGGGGTAAAGACCCAGTACTTC.

The chain is built from TRBV7-9 and TRBJ1-3; D gene uncertain. The V and J ends lost 2 bases and 8 bases respectively, with 7 bases between them. Germline V CDR1 and CDR2: SEHNR, FQNEAQ (reference sequence). CDR3 length equals 12 residues. CDR3 in amino acids: CASSLQGDTIYF. Here the CDR3 DNA reads TGTGCCAGCAGCTTACAAGGTGACACCATATATTTT.

This clonotype occurred a few times. The chain joins TRBV6-5 to TRBJ1-5; D remains ambiguous. This CDR3 spans 17 amino acids. CDR1 and CDR2 (germline): MNHEY, SVGAGI. V lost 4 bases, J lost 0 bases, and 16 bases lay in between. The CDR3 sequence is CASSSPSVPYSNQPQHF. The CDR3 DNA follows: TGTGCCAGCAGTTCTCCATCCGTCCCTTATAGCAATCAGCCCCAGCATTTT.

This clonotype was counted only a few times. The chain employs TRBV7-9 and TRBJ2-7, with 11 bases fitting TRBD2. This CDR3 has 15 amino acids. Germline V lookup: CDR1 SEHNR, CDR2 FQNEAQ (reference sequence). Losses at the gene ends were 4 bases for V and 7 bases for J; bases not matched to a gene: 9. This CDR3 reads CASSYTGTSGSEQYF. For the CDR3, the DNA is TGTGCCAGCAGCTACACCGGGACTAGCGGTTCTGAGCAGTACTTC.

This clonotype was seen only a few times. The J gene is TRBJ1-3, the V gene TRBV18, with D hard to call. The CDR3 covers 13 residues. V lost 5 bases and J lost 3, with 8 bases in between. Germline V gene sequence: CDR1 KGHSH, CDR2 LQKENI. The CDR3 is CASSYQDGNTIYF. Here the CDR3 DNA reads TGTGCCAGCTCATATCAGGATGGAAACACCATATATTTT.

This sequence joins TRBV4-2 and TRBJ1-2; perhaps TRBD1 as D (5 bases). Trimming took 0 bases from V and 6 from J, leaving 8 bases between them. The CDR3 totals 13 residues. Germline V CDR1 and CDR2: LGHNA, YNFKEQ. The CDR3 DNA sequence: TGTGCCAGCAGCCAAGACAGGGATCATGGCTACACCTTC. This sequence encodes CASSQDRDHGYTF.

At least ten counts were recorded for this clonotype. The chain is built from TRBV10-3 and TRBJ2-1; TRBD1 might be the D (6 bases). In germline, CDR1 is ENHRY, CDR2 SYGVKD. Trimming shortened V by 10 bases and J by 4 bases, and 17 bases separated the two germline ends. The CDR3 extends over 14 amino acids. The chain's CDR3 is CATGTGQIYNEQFF. CDR3 in DNA: TGTGCCACCGGGACCGGACAGATTTACAATGAGCAGTTCTTC.

The chain is built from TRBV5-1 and TRBJ2-3; weak D call: TRBD2 (6 bases). V was clipped by 5 bases and J by 6 bases, with 13 bases between them. Looked up from germline, CDR1 is SGHRS and CDR2 is YFSETQ. This CDR3 has 13 residues. The CDR3 region has the DNA TGCGCCAGCAGGTGGCGGGATGGGGATACGCAGTATTTT. Its translation: CASRWRDGDTQYF.

The chain is built from TRBV20-1 and TRBJ2-7; tentatively, D is TRBD1 (5 bases). The CDR3 has 12 residues. Trimming took 6 bases from V and 1 from J, leaving 10 bases between them. Germline loops: CDR1 DFQATT, CDR2 SNEGSKA (reference sequence). CDR3 in amino acids: CSATTASYEQYF. In DNA, the CDR3 is TGCAGTGCCACGACAGCTTCCTACGAGCAGTACTTC.